A selection of T cell receptor beta chains follows, all from one sample in a study of blood T cell repertoires in COVID-19. Clones were sequenced by immunoSEQ multiplex PCR, and TCRdb holds only the in-frame ones, with some missing. The data contain some 400,000 clones, almost 90% of them singletons. Source material: peripheral blood. All receptors derive from a man aged 18 to 30 with active or convalescent COVID-19. The CDR3 runs from the conserved cysteine through the conserved F or W. Fields, in order: clone size, V gene, J gene, D gene, CDR3 DNA, CDR3 protein. The D gene is left open where the match is weak. Rows may omit the clone size; those that give it use once, few, many or a size class.

once	TRBV28	TRBJ1-5	NA	TGTGCCAGCAGTTTAAGTAGGGGGGGACAGCCCCAGCATTTT	CASSLSRGGQPQHF
once	TRBV5-5	TRBJ1-5	NA	TGTGCCAGCAGCTTGGACTCGGGGGTGGGACAGCCCCAGCATTTT	CASSLDSGVGQPQHF
once	TRBV27	TRBJ2-7	TRBD1	TGTGCCAGCAGTCGACGCGGGACAGGGCTGGGCGAGCAGTACTTC	CASSRRGTGLGEQYF
NA	TRBV29-1	TRBJ2-7	TRBD1	TGCAGCGTTGGAGGGACAGTAACCTACGAGCAGTACTTC	CSVGGTVTYEQYF
NA	TRBV19	TRBJ2-3	TRBD1	TGTGCCAGTAGTGGCGACAGGGGGCTAGGTAGCACAGATACGCAGTATTTT	CASSGDRGLGSTDTQYF
NA	TRBV4-1	TRBJ1-6	NA	TGCGCCAGCAGCGTAGGACTTTATAATTCACCCCTCCACTTT	CASSVGLYNSPLHF
NA	TRBV7-3	TRBJ1-1	NA	TGTGCCAGCAGCTTGCACGGAGGCGGGGGAGCTTTCTTT	CASSLHGGGGAFF
NA	TRBV20-1	TRBJ2-3	NA	TGCAGTGCTAGTAGTCGGGCAGATACGCAGTATTTT	CSASSRADTQYF
NA	TRBV24-1	TRBJ2-5	NA	TGTGCCACCAGTGTAGCGGATCAAGAGACCCAGTACTTC	CATSVADQETQYF
NA	TRBV18	TRBJ2-4	TRBD1	TGTGCCAGCTCACCGGGACAGCCAAGGGACATTCAGTACTTC	CASSPGQPRDIQYF
once	TRBV4-2	TRBJ1-1	NA	TGTGCCAGCAGCCAAGAGTTAAGGGGGGGCCCTGAAGCTTTCTTT	CASSQELRGGPEAFF
once	TRBV30	TRBJ2-7	TRBD2	TGTGCCTGGAGTGCCCTAGCGGGCCTCTACGAGCAGTACTTC	CAWSALAGLYEQYF
NA	TRBV25-1	TRBJ2-3	TRBD2	TGTGCCAGCAGTGAAGGCGGGGGGGTACAAGATACGCAGTATTTT	CASSEGGGVQDTQYF
NA	TRBV2	TRBJ1-1	NA	TGTGCCAGCAGGAGGTATTCTGAAGCTTTCTTT	CASRRYSEAFF
NA	TRBV5-6	TRBJ1-2	TRBD1	TGTGCCAGCAGCTTTACACAGGGGGCCGGAGGCTACACCTTC	CASSFTQGAGGYTF
NA	TRBV20-1	TRBJ1-4	NA	TGCAGTGCTAGTGCCGCAACTAATGAAAAACTGTTTTTT	CSASAATNEKLFF
NA	TRBV27	TRBJ1-3	TRBD1	TGTGCCAGCAGTTTATCCTGGACAGGGTCTGGAAACACCATATATTTT	CASSLSWTGSGNTIYF
NA	TRBV20-1	TRBJ2-3	TRBD1	TGCAGTGCGACAGGGGGAGATACGCAGTATTTT	CSATGGDTQYF
NA	TRBV18	TRBJ1-1	NA	TGTGCCAGCTCACCAAATCCCCGATCGAAAGAGGCTTTCTTT	CASSPNPRSKEAFF
NA	TRBV11-1	TRBJ1-3	NA	TGTGCCAGCAGCCTCGACAGGATTGGAAACACCATATATTTT	CASSLDRIGNTIYF
once	TRBV19	TRBJ2-7	NA	TGTGCCAGTAGTATAGGAGGTAACGAGCAGTACTTC	CASSIGGNEQYF
NA	TRBV28	TRBJ2-7	NA	TGTGCCAGCAGTTTCATTATGACAGATTACGAGCAGTACTTC	CASSFIMTDYEQYF
NA	TRBV14	TRBJ2-5	NA	TGTGCCAGCAGCCAAACACCAGCCTATAACAGGATTCAAGAGACCCAGTACTTC	CASSQTPAYNRIQETQYF
NA	TRBV20-1	TRBJ2-3	TRBD2	TGCAGTGCTAGTGGACTAGCGGGGACAGATACGCAGTATTTT	CSASGLAGTDTQYF
NA	TRBV6-2/TRBV6-3	TRBJ2-7	NA	TGTGCCAGCAGTTCCGTAGCGCAGACCCCCTACGAGCAGTACTTC	CASSSVAQTPYEQYF
few	TRBV6-5	TRBJ2-1	NA	TGTGCCAGCAGGACGGGGGACTCGAACTACAATGAGCAGTTCTTC	CASRTGDSNYNEQFF